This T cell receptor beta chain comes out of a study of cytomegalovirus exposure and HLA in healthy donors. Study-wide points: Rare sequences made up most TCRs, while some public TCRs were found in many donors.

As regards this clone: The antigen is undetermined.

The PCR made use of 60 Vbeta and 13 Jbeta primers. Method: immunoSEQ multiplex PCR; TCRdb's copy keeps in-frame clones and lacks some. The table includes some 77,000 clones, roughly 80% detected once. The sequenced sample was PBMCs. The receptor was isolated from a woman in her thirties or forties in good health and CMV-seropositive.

CDR3 sequence reads: CASRPSGKGNEQFF. In DNA, the CDR3 is TGTGCCAGCCGACCTAGCGGGAAGGGCAATGAGCAGTTCTTC. V gene TRBV25-1 combines with J gene TRBJ2-1, with 9 bases lining up with TRBD2. CDR1 is MGHDK and CDR2 is SYGVNS in the germline V gene. V lost 8 bases and J lost 6; bases outside the gene matches: 8. CDR3 length equals 14 residues. The entire variable domain, with the rest obtained from reference TRBV25-1 and TRBJ2-1, is as follows: EADIYQTPRYLVIGTGKKITLECSQTMGHDKMYWYQQDPGMELHLIHYSYGVNSTEKGDLSSESTVSRIRTEHFPLTLESARPSHTSQYLCASRPSGKGNEQFFGPGTRLTVL.